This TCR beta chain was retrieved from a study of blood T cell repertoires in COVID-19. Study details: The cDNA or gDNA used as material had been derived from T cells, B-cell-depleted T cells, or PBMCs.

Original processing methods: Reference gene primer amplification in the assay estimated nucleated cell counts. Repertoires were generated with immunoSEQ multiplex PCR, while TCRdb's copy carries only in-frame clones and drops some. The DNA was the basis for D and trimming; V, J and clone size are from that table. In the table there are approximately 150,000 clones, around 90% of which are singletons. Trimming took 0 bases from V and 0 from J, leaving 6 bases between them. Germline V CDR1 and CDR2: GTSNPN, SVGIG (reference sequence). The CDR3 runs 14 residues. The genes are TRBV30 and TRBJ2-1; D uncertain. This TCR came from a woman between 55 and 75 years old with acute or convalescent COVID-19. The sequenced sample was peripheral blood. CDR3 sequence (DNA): TGTGCCTGGAGTGTACAGAGCTCCTACAATGAGCAGTTCTTC. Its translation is CAWSVQSSYNEQFF.